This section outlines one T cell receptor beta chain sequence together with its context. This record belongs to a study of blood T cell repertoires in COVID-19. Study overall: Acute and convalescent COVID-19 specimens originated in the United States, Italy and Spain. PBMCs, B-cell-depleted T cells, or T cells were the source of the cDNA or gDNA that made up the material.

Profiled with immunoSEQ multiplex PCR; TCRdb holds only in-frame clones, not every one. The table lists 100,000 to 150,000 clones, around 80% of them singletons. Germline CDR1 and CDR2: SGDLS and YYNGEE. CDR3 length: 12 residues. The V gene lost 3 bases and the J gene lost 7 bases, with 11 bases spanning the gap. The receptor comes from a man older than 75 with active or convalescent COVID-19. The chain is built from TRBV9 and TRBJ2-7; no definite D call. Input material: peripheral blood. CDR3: CASSDPPGEQYF. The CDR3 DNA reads TGTGCCAGCAGCGACCCCCCGGGTGAGCAGTACTTC.